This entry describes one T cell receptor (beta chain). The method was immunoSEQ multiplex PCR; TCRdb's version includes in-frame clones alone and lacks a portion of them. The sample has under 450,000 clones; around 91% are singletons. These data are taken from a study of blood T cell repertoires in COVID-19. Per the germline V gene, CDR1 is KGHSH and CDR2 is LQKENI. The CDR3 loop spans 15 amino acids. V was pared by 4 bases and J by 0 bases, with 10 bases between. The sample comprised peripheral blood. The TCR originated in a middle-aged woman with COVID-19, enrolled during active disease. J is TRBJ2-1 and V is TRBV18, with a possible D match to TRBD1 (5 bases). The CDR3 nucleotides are TGTGCCAGCTCACTTCAGGGTTACTCCTACAATGAGCAGTTCTTC. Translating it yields CASSLQGYSYNEQFF.